The 2 T cell receptor beta chains below were found in one sample sequenced in a study of Graves' ophthalmopathy and Graves' hyperthyroidism (dated 2018 in TCRdb). Sequenced on an Illumina HiSeq 2000. For repertoire sequencing, the TCR beta CDR3 regions were amplified from RNA transcripts. HTBI primers and the Qiagen OneStep RT-PCR kit were used in a first-round RT-PCR, which was followed by a second-round multiplex PCR, size selection and purification. TCRdb reprocessing: public reads trimmed at Q25 with fastp, clones called with MiXCR, in-frame beta chains kept. Every entry covers one CDR3 protein and lists the most common genes and DNA from its rows. Counted in this sample were 900,000 to 1,200,000 distinct CDR3 sequences; less than 45% of them appeared once. The ten largest account for approximately 10% of the sample. The material sequenced was peripheral blood or thyroid tissue (not recorded which). The receptors derive from an adult man with Graves' hyperthyroidism.

The gene calls are TRBV10-3 and TRBJ1-1; TRBD1 matches 8 bases. This CDR3 is built from 15 residues. After removal of 3 bases from V and 6 bases from J, the junction contained 9 bases not matched to a gene. The V gene's germline CDR1 is ENHRY and CDR2 SYGVKD. The CDR3 sequence is CAISDPGQAIPEAFF. CDR3 nucleotide sequence: TGTGCCATCAGTGATCCGGGACAGGCTATCCCTGAAGCTTTCTTT.

There are many counts of this clonotype. The chain joins TRBV14 to TRBJ1-1; D gene unclear. There are 16 residues in the CDR3. CDR1 and CDR2 from the germline V gene are SGHDN and FVKESK. V was shortened by 1 base and J by 6 bases, with 18 bases between the two germline ends. CDR3 region: CASSQALRNRFSEAFF. As DNA, the CDR3 is TGTGCCAGCAGCCAAGCCCTCCGCAACCGTTTTTCTGAAGCTTTCTTT.